The clone carrying this T cell receptor (beta chain) has a handful of counts. Antigen specificity is unknown. The sample belongs to a study of identical twins. Study observations and caveats: Twin sharing of out-of-frame TCR alpha was underestimated by models in monozygotic pairs. Weaker excess twin sharing was seen among beta out-of-frame sequences.

TCRdb ran MiXCR on the 5' RACE reads and lists one entry per CDR3 protein. Found here are about 520,000 distinct CDR3 sequences, around 20% of them singletons; the top ten hold 0.91%. The sample also formed part of further work on T cells expressing NK-cell markers. In that study: No clear determination of HCMV specificity was made for expanded NKG2C+ T cell clones.

The origin of this receptor is a young woman in good health. Material for sequencing was CD4+ T cells sorted from blood.

The CDR3 sequence is CASSYGSGSHEQYF. CDR3 nucleotides: TGTGCCAGCAGCTATGGTAGCGGGAGCCACGAGCAGTACTTC. This sequence joins TRBV7-9 and TRBJ2-7; 9 bases are shared with TRBD2. Germline V gives CDR1 SEHNR, CDR2 FQNEAQ (reference sequence). Trimming at V came to 4 bases and at J to 5 bases, leaving 6 bases not matched to a gene. This CDR3 has 14 amino acids.